Each of the 2 T cell receptor beta chains below was sequenced from the same sample in a study of human T cells and chemical hapten exposure. As to time point: pre-sensitization, week 0. Sample treatment: therapeutic diphenylcyclopropenone sensitization with weekly scalp DPC. One entry per CDR3 protein results from TCRdb running MiXCR on the RACE reads. The profile shows approximately 320,000 distinct CDR3 sequences, about 5% of them singletons. Sequencing used whole blood, obtained in connection with sensitization to the hapten diphenylcyclopropenone (DPC). Source of these receptors: a woman younger than 35 with alopecia areata. Some clones in this sample may be carry-over from other donors' samples.

This clonotype was detected only a few times. The V call is TRBV11-1, the J call TRBJ1-1; the D gene is possibly TRBD1 (6 bases). In germline, CDR1 is SGHAT, CDR2 FQDESV (reference sequence). The CDR3 is made up of 11 amino acids. The V gene lost 3 bases and the J gene lost 12 bases, with 11 bases spanning the gap. The CDR3 loop is CASSFRGETFF. The DNA for the CDR3 is TGTGCCAGCAGCTTCAGGGGCGAAACTTTCTTT. Combining the CDR3 with reference TRBV11-1 and TRBJ1-1 gives the whole variable domain EAEVAQSPRYKITEKSQAVAFWCDPISGHATLYWYRQILGQGPELLVQFQDESVVDDSQLPKDRFSAERLKGVDSTLKIQPAELGDSAMYLCASSFRGETFFGQGTRLTVV.

The chain couples TRBV15 to TRBJ2-7; D tentatively fits TRBD1 or TRBD2 (6 bases each). Between the trimmed V and J ends, which lost 1 base and 0 bases, there was a span of 16 bases. The CDR3 contains 17 residues. CDR1 is LNHNV and CDR2 is YYDKDF in the germline V gene (reference sequence). CDR3 in amino acids: CATSRARSGASSYEQYF. The CDR3 DNA is TGTGCCACCAGCAGAGCTCGGTCGGGGGCGAGCTCCTACGAGCAGTACTTC. The variable domain in full, with the rest retrieved from reference TRBV15 and TRBJ2-7, is DAMVIQNPRYQVTQFGKPVTLSCSQTLNHNVMYWYQQKSSQAPKLLFHYYDKDFNNEADTPDNFQSRRPNTSFCFLDIRSPGLGDTAMYLCATSRARSGASSYEQYFGPGTRLTVT.